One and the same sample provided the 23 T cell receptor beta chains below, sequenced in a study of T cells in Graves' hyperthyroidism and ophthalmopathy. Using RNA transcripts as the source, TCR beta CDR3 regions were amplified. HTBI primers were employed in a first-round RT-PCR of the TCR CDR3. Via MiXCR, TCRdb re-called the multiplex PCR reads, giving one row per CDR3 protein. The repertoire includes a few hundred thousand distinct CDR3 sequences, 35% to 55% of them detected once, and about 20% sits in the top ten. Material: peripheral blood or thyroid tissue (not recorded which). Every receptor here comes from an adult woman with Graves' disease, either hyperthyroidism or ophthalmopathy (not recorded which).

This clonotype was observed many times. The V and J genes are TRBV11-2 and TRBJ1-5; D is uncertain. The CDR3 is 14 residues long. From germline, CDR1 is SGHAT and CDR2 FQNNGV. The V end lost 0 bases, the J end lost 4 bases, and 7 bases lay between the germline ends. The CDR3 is CASSLEFGNQPQHF. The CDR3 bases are TGTGCCAGCAGCTTAGAATTCGGGAATCAGCCCCAGCATTTT. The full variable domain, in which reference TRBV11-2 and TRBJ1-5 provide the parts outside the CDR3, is EAGVAQSPRYKIIEKRQSVAFWCNPISGHATLYWYQQILGQGPKLLIQFQNNGVVDDSQLPKDRFSAERLKGVDSTLKIQPAKLEDSAVYLCASSLEFGNQPQHFGDGTRLSIL.

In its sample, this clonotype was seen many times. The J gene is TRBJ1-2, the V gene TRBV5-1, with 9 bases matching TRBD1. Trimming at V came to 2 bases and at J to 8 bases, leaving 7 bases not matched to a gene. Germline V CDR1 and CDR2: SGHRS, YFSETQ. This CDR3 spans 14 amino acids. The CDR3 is CASSLWGQGRGYTF. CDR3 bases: TGCGCCAGCAGCTTATGGGGACAGGGCCGAGGCTACACCTTC.

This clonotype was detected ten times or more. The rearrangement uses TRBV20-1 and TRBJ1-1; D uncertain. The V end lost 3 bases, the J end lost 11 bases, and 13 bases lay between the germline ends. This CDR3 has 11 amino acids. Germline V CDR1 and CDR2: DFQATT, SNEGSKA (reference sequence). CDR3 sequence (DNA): TGCAGTGCTAGGAGGAATGACGAGGCTTTCTTT. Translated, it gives CSARRNDEAFF.

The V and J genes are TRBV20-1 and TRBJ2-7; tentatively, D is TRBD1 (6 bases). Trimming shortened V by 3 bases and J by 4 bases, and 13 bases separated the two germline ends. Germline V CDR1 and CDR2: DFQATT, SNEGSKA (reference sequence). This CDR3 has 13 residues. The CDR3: CSASRGVAYEQYF. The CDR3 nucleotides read TGCAGTGCTAGCAGGGGTGTAGCTTACGAGCAGTACTTC.

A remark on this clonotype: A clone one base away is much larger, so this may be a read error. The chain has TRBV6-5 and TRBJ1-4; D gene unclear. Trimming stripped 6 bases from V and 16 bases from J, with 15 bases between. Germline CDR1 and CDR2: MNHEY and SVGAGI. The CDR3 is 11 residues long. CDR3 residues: CASRGSGRPFF. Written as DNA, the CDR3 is TGTGCCAGCAGAGGGTCCGGGCGACCGTTTTTT.

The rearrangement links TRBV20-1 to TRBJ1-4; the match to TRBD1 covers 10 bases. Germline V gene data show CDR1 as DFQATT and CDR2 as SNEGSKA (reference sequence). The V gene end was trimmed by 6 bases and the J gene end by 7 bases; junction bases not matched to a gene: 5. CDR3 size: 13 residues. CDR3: CSASGTGAEKLFF. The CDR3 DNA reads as TGCAGTGCCTCCGGGACAGGGGCTGAAAAACTGTTTTTT.

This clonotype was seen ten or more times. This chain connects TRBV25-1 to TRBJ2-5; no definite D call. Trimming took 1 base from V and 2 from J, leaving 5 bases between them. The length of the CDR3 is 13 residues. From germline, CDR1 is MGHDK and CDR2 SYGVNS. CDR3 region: CASSESNQETQYF. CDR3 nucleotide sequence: TGTGCCAGCAGTGAATCAAATCAAGAGACCCAGTACTTC.

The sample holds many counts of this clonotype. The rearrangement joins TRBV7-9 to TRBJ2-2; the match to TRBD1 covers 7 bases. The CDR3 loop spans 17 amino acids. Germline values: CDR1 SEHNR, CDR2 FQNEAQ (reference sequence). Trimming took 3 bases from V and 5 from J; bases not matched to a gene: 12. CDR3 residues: CASSFSRGGARTGELFF. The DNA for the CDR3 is TGTGCCAGCAGCTTCTCTCGAGGGGGCGCGAGGACCGGGGAGCTGTTTTTT.

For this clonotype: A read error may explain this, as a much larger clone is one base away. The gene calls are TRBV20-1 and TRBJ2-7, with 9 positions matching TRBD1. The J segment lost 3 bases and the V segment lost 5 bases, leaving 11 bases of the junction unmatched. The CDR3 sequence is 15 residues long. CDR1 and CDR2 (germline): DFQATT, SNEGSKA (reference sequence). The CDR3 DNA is TGCAGTGCTGGGGGGGGGGACAGGGTTCTCTACGAGCAGTACTTC. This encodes CSAGGGDRVLYEQYF.

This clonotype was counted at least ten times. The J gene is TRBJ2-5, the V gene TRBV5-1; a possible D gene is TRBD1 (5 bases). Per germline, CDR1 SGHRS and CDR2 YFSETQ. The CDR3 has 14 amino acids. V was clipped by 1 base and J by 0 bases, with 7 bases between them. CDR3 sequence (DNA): TGCGCCAGCAGCTTGCAGGGAAACCAAGAGACCCAGTACTTC. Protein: CASSLQGNQETQYF.

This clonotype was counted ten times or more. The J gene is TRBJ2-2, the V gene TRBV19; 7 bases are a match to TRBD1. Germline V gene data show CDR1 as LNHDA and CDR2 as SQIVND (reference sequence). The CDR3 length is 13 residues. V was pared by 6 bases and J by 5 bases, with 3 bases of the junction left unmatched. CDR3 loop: CASRSTGTGELFF. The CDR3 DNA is TGTGCCAGTAGATCGACAGGGACCGGGGAGCTGTTTTTT.

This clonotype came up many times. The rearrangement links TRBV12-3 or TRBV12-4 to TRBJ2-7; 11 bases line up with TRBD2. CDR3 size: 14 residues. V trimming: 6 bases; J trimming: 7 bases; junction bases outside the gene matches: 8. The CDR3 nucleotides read TGTGCCAGCAGGACGACTAGCGGGACGGGGGAGCAGTACTTC. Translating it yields CASRTTSGTGEQYF.

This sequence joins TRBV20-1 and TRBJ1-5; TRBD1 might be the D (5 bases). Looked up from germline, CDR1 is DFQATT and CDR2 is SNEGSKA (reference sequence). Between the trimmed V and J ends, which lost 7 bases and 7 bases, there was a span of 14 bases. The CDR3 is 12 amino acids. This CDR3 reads CSVREGPQPQHF. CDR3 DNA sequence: TGCAGTGTTAGGGAGGGACCCCAGCCCCAGCATTTT.

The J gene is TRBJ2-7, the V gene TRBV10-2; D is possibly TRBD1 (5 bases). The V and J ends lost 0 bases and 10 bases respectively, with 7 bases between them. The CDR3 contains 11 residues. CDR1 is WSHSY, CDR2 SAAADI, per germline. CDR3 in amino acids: CASSESGRQYF. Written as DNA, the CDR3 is TGCGCCAGCAGTGAGTCGGGGCGCCAGTACTTC.

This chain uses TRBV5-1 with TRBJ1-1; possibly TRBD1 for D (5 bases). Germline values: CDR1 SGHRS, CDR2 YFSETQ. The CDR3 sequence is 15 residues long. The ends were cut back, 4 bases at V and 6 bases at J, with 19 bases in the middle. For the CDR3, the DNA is TGCGCCAGCAGCCTGACCGTTGGGGGTTTCGCTGAAGCTTTCTTT. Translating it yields CASSLTVGGFAEAFF.

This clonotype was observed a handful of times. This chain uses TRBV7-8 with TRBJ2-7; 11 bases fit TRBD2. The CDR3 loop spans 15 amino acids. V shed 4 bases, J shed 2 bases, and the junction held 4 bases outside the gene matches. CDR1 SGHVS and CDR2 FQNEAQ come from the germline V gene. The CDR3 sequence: CASSYSGRAPYEQYF. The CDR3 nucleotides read TGTGCCAGCAGCTATAGCGGGAGGGCCCCCTACGAGCAGTACTTC.

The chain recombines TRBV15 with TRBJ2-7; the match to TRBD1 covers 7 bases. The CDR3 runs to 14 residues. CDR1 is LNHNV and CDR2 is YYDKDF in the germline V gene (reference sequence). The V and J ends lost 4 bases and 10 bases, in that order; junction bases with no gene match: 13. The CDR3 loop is CATSTGGQAYNQYF. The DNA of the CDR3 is TGTGCCACCAGCACCGGAGGACAGGCCTACAATCAGTACTTC. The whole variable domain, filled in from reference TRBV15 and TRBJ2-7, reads DAMVIQNPRYQVTQFGKPVTLSCSQTLNHNVMYWYQQKSSQAPKLLFHYYDKDFNNEADTPDNFQSRRPNTSFCFLDIRSPGLGDTAMYLCATSTGGQAYNQYFGPGTRLTVT.

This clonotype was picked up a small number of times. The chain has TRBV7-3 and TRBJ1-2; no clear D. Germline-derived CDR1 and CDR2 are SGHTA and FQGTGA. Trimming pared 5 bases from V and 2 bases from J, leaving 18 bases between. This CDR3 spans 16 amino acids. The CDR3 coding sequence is TGTGCCAGCAGCCCCCGACTAGCAATAGCGAACTATGGCTACACCTTC. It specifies CASSPRLAIANYGYTF.

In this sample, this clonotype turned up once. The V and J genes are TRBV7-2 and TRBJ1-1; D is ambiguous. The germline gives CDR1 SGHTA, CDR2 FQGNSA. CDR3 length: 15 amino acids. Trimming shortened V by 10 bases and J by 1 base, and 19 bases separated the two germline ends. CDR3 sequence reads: CATLSVEGTNTEAFF. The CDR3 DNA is TGTGCCACACTGTCGGTAGAGGGAACGAACACTGAAGCTTTCTTT.

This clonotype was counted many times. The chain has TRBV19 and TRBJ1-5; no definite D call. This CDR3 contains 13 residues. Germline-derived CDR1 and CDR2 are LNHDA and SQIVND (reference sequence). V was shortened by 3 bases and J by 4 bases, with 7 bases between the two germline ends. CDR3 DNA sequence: TGTGCCAGTAGTATTGTGCAAAATCAGCCCCAGCATTTT. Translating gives CASSIVQNQPQHF.

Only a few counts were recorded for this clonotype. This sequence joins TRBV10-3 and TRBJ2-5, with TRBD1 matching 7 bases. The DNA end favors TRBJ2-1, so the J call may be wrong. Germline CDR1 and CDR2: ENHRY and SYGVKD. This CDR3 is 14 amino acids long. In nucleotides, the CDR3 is TGTGCCATCAGCCGGGACAGAAGAGGCGATGAGCAGTTCTTC. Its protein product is CAISRDRRGDEQFF.

CDR3 residues: CASSLVMSPYEQYF. Here the CDR3 DNA reads TGCGCCAGCAGCTTGGTCATGTCCCCCTACGAGCAGTACTTC. This chain links TRBV5-1 with TRBJ2-7; D unclear. Germline V gene sequence: CDR1 SGHRS, CDR2 YFSETQ. The V and J ends lost 0 bases and 2 bases respectively, with 9 bases between them. This CDR3 has 14 amino acids. Full variable domain (rest looked up from reference TRBV5-1 and TRBJ2-7): KAGVTQTPRYLIKTRGQQVTLSCSPISGHRSVSWYQQTPGQGLQFLFEYFSETQRNKGNFPGRFSGRQFSNSRSEMNVSTLELGDSALYLCASSLVMSPYEQYFGPGTRLTVT.

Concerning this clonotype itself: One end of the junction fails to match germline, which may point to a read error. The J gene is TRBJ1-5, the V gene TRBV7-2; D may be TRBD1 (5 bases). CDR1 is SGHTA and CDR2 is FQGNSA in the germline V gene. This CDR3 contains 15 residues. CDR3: CASGLRGDGNQPQHF. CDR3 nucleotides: TGTGCCAGCGGCTTGCGGGGGGATGGCAATCAGCCCCAGCATTTT.